A single sample is the source of the 6 T cell receptor beta chains below, sequenced in a study of cytomegalovirus exposure and HLA in healthy donors. The PCR contained 60 Vbeta and 13 Jbeta primers. The table came from immunoSEQ multiplex PCR; TCRdb's copy has only in-frame clones and leaves some out. Of around 210,000 clones in the sample, approximately 85% were seen once. The sequenced sample consisted of PBMCs. These receptors came from a girl between 2 and 10 years old in good health and CMV-seronegative.

The rearrangement links TRBV7-7 to TRBJ2-7; D may be TRBD1 (5 bases). CDR1 SSHAT and CDR2 FNYEAQ come from the germline V gene (reference sequence). The CDR3 extends over 14 amino acids. V lost 2 bases and J lost 1, with 9 bases in between. CDR3 bases: TGTGCCAGCAGCTTAACGGACAAGTCCTACGAGCAGTACTTC. Amino acids: CASSLTDKSYEQYF.

V is TRBV5-6 and J is TRBJ1-2, with TRBD1 identical over 12 bases. The germline V gene has CDR1 SGHDT and CDR2 YYEEEE. V trimming: 5 bases; J trimming: 7 bases; junction bases outside the gene matches: 9. The CDR3 length is 15 residues. CDR3 in amino acids: CASRGPGQGARGYTF. CDR3 sequence (DNA): TGTGCCAGCAGAGGACCGGGACAGGGGGCACGTGGCTACACCTTC.

The chain links TRBV6-5 to TRBJ1-2, with 7 bases identical to TRBD1. The J segment lost 2 bases and the V segment lost 2 bases, leaving 8 bases of the junction unmatched. Looked up from germline, CDR1 is MNHEY and CDR2 is SVGAGI. The CDR3 spans 16 residues. CDR3 bases: TGTGCCAGCAGTTACACGCAAATGACAGGGAACTATGGCTACACCTTC. Residues: CASSYTQMTGNYGYTF.

The chain recombines TRBV5-5 with TRBJ2-7; 9 bases agree with TRBD2. There are 13 residues in the CDR3. V trimming: 4 bases; J trimming: 2 bases; junction bases outside the gene matches: 1. Germline loops: CDR1 SGHKS, CDR2 YYEKEE (reference sequence). CDR3 nucleotides: TGTGCCAGCAGCCGGACTAGCGCCTACGAGCAGTACTTC. As protein: CASSRTSAYEQYF.

The chain has TRBV19 and TRBJ1-5, with D tentatively TRBD1 (6 bases). CDR1 is LNHDA and CDR2 is SQIVND in the germline V gene (reference sequence). This CDR3 is built from 14 residues. The V gene lost 7 bases and the J gene lost 5 bases, with 15 bases spanning the gap. The DNA of the CDR3 is TGTGCCAGTACTGTTCCTGGGGGCCATCAGCCCCAGCATTTT. Its protein product is CASTVPGGHQPQHF. The full variable domain, rest sourced from reference TRBV19 and TRBJ1-5, is DGGITQSPKYLFRKEGQNVTLSCEQNLNHDAMYWYRQDPGQGLRLIYYSQIVNDFQKGDIAEGYSVSREKKESFPLTVTSAQKNPTAFYLCASTVPGGHQPQHFGDGTRLSIL.

This clone was counted once. The V gene is TRBV6-5, the J gene TRBJ2-3; D not resolved. V lost 0 bases and J 3 bases, leaving 7 bases between the germline ends. The CDR3 totals 14 residues. Looked up from germline, CDR1 is MNHEY and CDR2 is SVGAGI. The CDR3 loop reads CASSYSTATDTQYF. DNA for the CDR3: TGTGCCAGCAGTTACTCAACTGCAACAGATACGCAGTATTTT.